This T cell receptor (beta chain) is from a study of T-cell reconstitution after alpha-beta-depleted transplantation in children. Study observations and caveats: Elevated TCRbeta diversity at day 60 was traced, in some patients, to surviving recipient T cells and thymic progenitors. Expanded graft clones, several hundred of them, were reportedly the source of alpha-beta T cells about two months after transplant. At one year after transplant, newly produced T cells mostly accounted for T-cell counts and diversity.

Unique molecular identifiers were incorporated during preparation of the TCRbeta library. TCRdb redid the calling of the PCR reads with MiXCR, one entry per CDR3 protein. The table shows some 830,000 distinct CDR3 sequences, with under 20% occurring only once. Trimming removed 7 bases from V and 8 bases from J, with 15 bases in between. Germline values: CDR1 MGHRA, CDR2 YSYEKL. This CDR3 comprises 13 residues. Turning to this clonotype: What it recognizes is unknown.

The sample in question was PBMCs, mostly from graft donor cells, obtained 360 days after TCRalphabeta/CD19-depleted stem cell transplant. This chain links TRBV4-1 with TRBJ2-4; TRBD1 might be the D (6 bases). This receptor was identified in a male patient between 10 and 17 years old who had a stem cell transplant for acute lymphoblastic leukemia, so the T cells may come from the graft donor. The CDR3 DNA reads TGCGCCAGCAACCCCCCAGGGGCGGACATTCAGTACTTC. This gives the protein CASNPPGADIQYF.